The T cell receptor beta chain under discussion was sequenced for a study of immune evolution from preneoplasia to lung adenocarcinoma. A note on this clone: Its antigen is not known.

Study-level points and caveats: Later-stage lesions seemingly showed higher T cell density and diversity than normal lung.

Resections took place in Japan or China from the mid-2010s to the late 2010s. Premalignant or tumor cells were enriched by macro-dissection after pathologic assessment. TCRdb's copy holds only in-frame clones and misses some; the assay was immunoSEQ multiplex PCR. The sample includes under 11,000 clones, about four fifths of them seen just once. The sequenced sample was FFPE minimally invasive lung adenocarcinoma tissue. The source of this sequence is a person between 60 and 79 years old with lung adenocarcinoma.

CDR3 in amino acids: CAISESGRQETQYF. The CDR3 coding sequence is TGTGCCATCAGTGAGTCGGGGCGGCAAGAGACCCAGTACTTC. V and J are TRBV10-3 and TRBJ2-5; D might be TRBD1 (5 bases). From germline, CDR1 is ENHRY and CDR2 SYGVKD. The ends were cut back, 0 bases at V and 2 bases at J, with 7 bases in the middle. This CDR3 has 14 residues.